These 20 T cell receptor beta chains share one sample of origin, sequenced in a study of tumor and adjacent non-tumor tissue in lung cancer. The template was RNA from unsorted bulk tissue. A modified ARM-PCR protocol with three rounds of nested PCR amplified TCRbeta. TCRdb reprocessed the multiplex PCR reads via MiXCR and lists one record per CDR3 protein. In the table there are 55,000 to 70,000 distinct CDR3 sequences, 50% to 60% of which are singletons. Sequenced: lung tumor tissue. All receptors derive from a man aged 50 to 60 with non-small cell lung cancer.

This clonotype was detected a few times. The gene calls are TRBV20-1 and TRBJ2-5; perhaps TRBD2 as D (5 bases). The ends were cut back, 6 bases at V and 2 bases at J, with 13 bases in the middle. Germline-derived CDR1 and CDR2 are DFQATT and SNEGSKA (reference sequence). The CDR3 is 13 amino acids. CDR3 bases: TGCAGTGCGCCCACTAGAGGTCAAGAGACCCAGTACTTC. It specifies CSAPTRGQETQYF.

In the case of this clonotype: A much larger clone is a single base away; this may be a read error. The chain has TRBV6-1 and TRBJ2-3, with D uncertain. Germline CDR1 is MNHNS and CDR2 is SASEGT. The CDR3 covers 13 residues. V gave up 4 bases and J gave up 5 bases, with 10 bases separating them. CDR3 in DNA: TGTGCCAGCAGTGCCAAAGGCATAGATACGCAGTATTTT. This gives the protein CASSAKGIDTQYF.

A note on this clonotype: This clone may be a read error of a much larger clone one base away. The chain combines TRBV18 with TRBJ2-2; D is unresolved. The CDR3 contains 16 residues. The V gene's germline CDR1 is KGHSH and CDR2 LQKENI. This CDR3 reads CASSLNPVHNIGELFF. The CDR3 nucleotides read TGTGCCAGCTCACTGAACCCCGTACATAACATCGGGGAGCTGTTTTTT.

Relative to its sample, this clonotype is medium-sized. V gene TRBV4-2 combines with J gene TRBJ2-2; 11 bases align to TRBD2. Germline V gene sequence: CDR1 LGHNA, CDR2 YNFKEQ. This CDR3 comprises 16 residues. The V and J ends lost 2 bases and 7 bases, in that order; junction bases with no gene match: 6. CDR3 nucleotide sequence: TGTGCCAGCAGCCAATCGACTAGCGGGGTGGTCGGGGAGCTGTTTTTT. Protein product: CASSQSTSGVVGELFF.

With regard to this clonotype: The CDR3 carries no conserved terminal phenylalanine or tryptophan, so it likely arises from a read error. This rearrangement joins TRBV14 to TRBJ2-1; tentatively, D is TRBD2 (6 bases). The length of the CDR3 is 15 residues. Trimming shortened V by 4 bases and J by 4 bases, and 14 bases separated the two germline ends. Germline V gives CDR1 SGHDN, CDR2 FVKESK. The CDR3 sequence is CASSPTEGRYNEQFL. DNA for the CDR3: TGTGCCAGCAGCCCCACAGAGGGGAGGTACAATGAGCAGTTCCTC.

Comments on this clonotype: The conserved phenylalanine or tryptophan is not found at the CDR3 terminus, so this likely reflects a read error. V usage is TRBV7-9 and J usage is TRBJ1-1, with no clear D. The germline gives CDR1 SEHNR, CDR2 FQNEAQ (reference sequence). The V and J ends lost 5 bases and 10 bases respectively, with 14 bases between them. The CDR3 extends over 12 amino acids. DNA for the CDR3: TGTGCCAGCAGCACGAGAGCCGGGCCAGCTTTCCTT. It codes for CASSTRAGPAFL.

The CDR3 region has the DNA TGTTCCAACAGCTTAAGGGAGCGGAATACGAACACCGGGGAGCTGTTTTTT. Protein sequence: CSNSLRERNTNTGELFF. V gene TRBV13 combines with J gene TRBJ2-2, with D maybe TRBD2 (5 bases). This CDR3 region has 17 residues. CDR1 is PRHDT and CDR2 is FYEKMQ in the germline V gene (reference sequence). Full variable domain (remainder filled in from reference TRBV13 and TRBJ2-2): AAGVIQSPRHLIKEKRETATLKCYPIPRHDTVYWYQQGPGQDPQFLISFYEKMQSDKGSIPDRFSAQQFSDYHSELNMSSLELGDSALYFCSNSLRERNTNTGELFFGEGSRLTVL.

To note about this clonotype: The final CDR3 position lacks the conserved phenylalanine or tryptophan, pointing to a likely read error. The rearrangement joins TRBV29-1 to TRBJ2-1, with TRBD2 matching 8 bases. Germline CDR1 SQVTM, CDR2 ANQGSEA. There are 13 residues in the CDR3. The chain's CDR3 is CSIDSSGLNEQFL. CDR3 in DNA: TGCAGCATTGACTCTAGCGGGCTAAATGAGCAGTTCTTA.

In the case of this clonotype: Just one base apart from a much larger clone, this may be a read error. This chain uses TRBV7-8 with TRBJ2-5; D may be TRBD1 (5 bases). Germline CDR1 and CDR2: SGHVS and FQNEAQ. This CDR3 spans 12 amino acids. The CDR3 spells CTSRAVQETQYF. DNA of the CDR3: TGTACCAGCAGGGCGGTCCAAGAGACCCAGTACTTC.

In regard to this clonotype: A much larger clone differs from this one at a single base, so this may be a read error. This chain joins TRBV4-2 and TRBJ2-3; D is undetermined. V lost 4 bases, J lost 10 bases, and 12 bases lay in between. The CDR3 loop spans 12 amino acids. CDR1 is LGHNA, CDR2 YNFKEQ, per germline. The CDR3 here is CASSPGYGSQYF. DNA for the CDR3: TGTGCCAGCAGCCCTGGGTATGGGTCGCAGTATTTT.

This clonotype was observed a few times. This chain joins TRBV28 and TRBJ1-5; no reliable D call. V was clipped by 1 base and J by 8 bases, with 15 bases between them. The CDR3 consists of 15 residues. CDR1 is MDHEN and CDR2 is SYDVKM in the germline V gene. CDR3 DNA sequence: TGTGCCAGCAGTTTATCCTTAGGGAGGGTTGAGCCCCAGCATTTT. It yields the protein CASSLSLGRVEPQHF.

With regard to this clonotype: One end of the junction fails to match germline, which may point to a read error. The rearrangement links TRBV4-1 to TRBJ1-2; D uncertain. Germline values: CDR1 MGHRA, CDR2 YSYEKL. This CDR3 contains 15 residues. The chain's CDR3 is CASGQVRPDNYGYTF. CDR3 nucleotides: TGCGCCAGCGGCCAAGTTAGGCCAGATAACTATGGCTACACTTTC.

In regard to this clonotype: Germline and junction disagree at one end, which may indicate a read error. The J gene is TRBJ2-1, the V gene TRBV12-3 or TRBV12-4, with D perhaps TRBD1 or TRBD2 (5 bases each). There are 15 residues in the CDR3. CDR3 in amino acids: CASCPSGSSYNEHFF. CDR3 in DNA: TGTGCCAGCTGTCCTTCAGGGAGCTCCTACAATGAGCACTTCTTC.

With regard to this clonotype: A junction boundary mismatches the germline segment, possibly from a read error. This chain links TRBV11-3 with TRBJ2-3; 8 nucleotides align to TRBD2. This CDR3 has 17 residues. Germline V CDR1 and CDR2: SGHNT, YENEEA. The CDR3 nucleotides read TGTGCGAGCAGCCAAGGGACTAGGGGGGGTATCGCAGATACGCGGTATTTT. Protein: CASSQGTRGGIADTRYF.

This clonotype is large (0.1 to 1%) in the sample. J is TRBJ1-2 and V is TRBV11-3; the match to TRBD1 covers 10 bases. Germline CDR1 and CDR2: SGHNT and YENEEA. V dropped 11 bases and J dropped 7; count of bases not matched to a gene: 4. This CDR3 is 11 amino acids long. The CDR3 DNA is TGTGCCCGACAGGGGGCGCGTGGCTACACCTTC. Its translation: CARQGARGYTF. Full variable domain (outside the CDR3, taken from reference TRBV11-3 and TRBJ1-2): EAGVVQSPRYKIIEKKQPVAFWCNPISGHNTLYWYLQNLGQGPELLIRYENEEAVDDSQLPKDRFSAERLKGVDSTLKIQPAELGDSAVYLCARQGARGYTFGSGTRLTVV.

Details on this clonotype: This may stem from a read error, because a much larger clone lies one nucleotide away. This likely comes from a read error, as the CDR3 has no conserved phenylalanine or tryptophan at its end. The V and J genes are TRBV29-1 and TRBJ2-1; TRBD1 matches at 8 bases. Germline V gene data show CDR1 as SQVTM and CDR2 as ANQGSEA. The CDR3 consists of 14 residues. Trimming removed 6 bases from V and 7 bases from J; junction bases left unmatched: 11. The CDR3, as DNA: TGCAGCGTCCAACGGGACAGGCGGTATAATGAGCAGTTCATC. Its protein is CSVQRDRRYNEQFI.

Points on this clonotype: Being one base from a much bigger clone, this may be a read error. The chain is built from TRBV12-3 or TRBV12-4 and TRBJ2-4; D is possibly TRBD2 (5 bases). The CDR3 loop spans 16 amino acids. This CDR3 reads CAGSTGTTGAKNIQYF. CDR3 in DNA: TGTGCCGGCAGTACCGGAACCACGGGGGCCAAAAACATTCAGTACTTC.

The chain links TRBV10-3 to TRBJ2-7; D tentatively reads TRBD1 or TRBD2 (6 bases each). The CDR3 length is 15 residues. The V gene's germline CDR1 is ENHRY and CDR2 SYGVKD. V was trimmed by 4 bases and J by 2 bases, leaving 15 bases between them. The CDR3 nucleotides read TGTGCCATCAGTGGGGGGGCAGGGGCCCCCTACGAGCAGTACTTC. Its translation is CAISGGAGAPYEQYF.

The chain couples TRBV11-2 to TRBJ2-1, with D possibly being TRBD2 (6 bases). Deletions cut 5 bases from V and 8 bases from J, with 19 bases between. The CDR3 is 15 residues long. CDR1 and CDR2 from the germline V gene are SGHAT and FQNNGV. CDR3: CASSPTDGGGYEQFF. DNA of the CDR3: TGTGCCAGCAGCCCTACTGACGGGGGTGGTTATGAGCAGTTCTTC.

In its sample, this clonotype was seen a few times. The chain carries TRBV5-1 and TRBJ2-7, with a tentative D call TRBD2 (5 bases). With 4 bases removed from V and 3 bases from J, the gap between germline ends came to 8 bases. Germline CDR1 reads SGHRS; CDR2 reads YFSETQ. The CDR3 runs 12 residues. The CDR3 bases are TGCGCCAGCAGCCCAGACTACTACGAGCAGTACTTC. Translated: CASSPDYYEQYF.